This T cell receptor (beta chain) was documented in a study of cytotoxic CD8 clonotypes in ibrutinib-treated CLL. Study-wide background: After a median of 68 months, 14 patients stayed remitted and 12 progressed; responses had been partial in around 25 and complete in 2.

V trimming: 0 bases; J trimming: 0 bases; junction bases outside the gene matches: 9. This CDR3 is 18 amino acids long. Germline V gene sequence: CDR1 SGHVS, CDR2 FNYEAQ. Produced via immunoSEQ multiplex PCR; TCRdb's table is partial and in-frame only. The sample includes fewer than 35,000 clones, around 60% of them seen just once. The sequences come from PBMCs, collected before ibrutinib treatment. This TCR came from a human donor with chronic lymphocytic leukemia. V usage is TRBV7-6 and J usage is TRBJ2-3, with 7 bases matching TRBD1. The CDR3 here is CASSLALSDRVSTDTQYF. CDR3 bases: TGTGCCAGCAGCTTAGCGTTAAGCGACAGGGTTAGCACAGATACGCAGTATTTT.